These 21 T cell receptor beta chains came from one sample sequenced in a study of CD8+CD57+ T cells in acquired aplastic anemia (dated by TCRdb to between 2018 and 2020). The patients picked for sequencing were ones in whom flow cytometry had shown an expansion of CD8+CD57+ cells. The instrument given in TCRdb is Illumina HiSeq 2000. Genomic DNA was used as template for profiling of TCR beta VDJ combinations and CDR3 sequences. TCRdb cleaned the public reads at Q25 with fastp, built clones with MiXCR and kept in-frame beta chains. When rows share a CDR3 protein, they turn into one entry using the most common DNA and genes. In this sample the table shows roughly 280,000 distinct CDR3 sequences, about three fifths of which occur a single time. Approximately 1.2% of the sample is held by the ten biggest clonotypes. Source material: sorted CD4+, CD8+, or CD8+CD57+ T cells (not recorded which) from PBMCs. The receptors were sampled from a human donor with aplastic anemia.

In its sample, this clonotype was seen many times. This CDR3 is CASSAGTVDGYTF. The CDR3 DNA is TGCGCCAGCAGTGCCGGGACAGTGGATGGCTACACCTTC. The chain carries TRBV10-2 and TRBJ1-2; 7 nucleotides match TRBD1. The CDR3 has 13 residues. J gave up 6 bases and V 4 bases, and 5 bases lay outside the gene matches. Germline loops: CDR1 WSHSY, CDR2 SAAADI.

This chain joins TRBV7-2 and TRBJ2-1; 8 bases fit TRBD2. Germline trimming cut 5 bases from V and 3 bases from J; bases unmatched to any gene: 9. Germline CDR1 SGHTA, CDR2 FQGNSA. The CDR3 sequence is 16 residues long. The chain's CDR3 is CASSPPSSGSYNEQFF. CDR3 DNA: TGTGCCAGCAGCCCTCCGTCGAGCGGGAGCTACAATGAGCAGTTCTTC.

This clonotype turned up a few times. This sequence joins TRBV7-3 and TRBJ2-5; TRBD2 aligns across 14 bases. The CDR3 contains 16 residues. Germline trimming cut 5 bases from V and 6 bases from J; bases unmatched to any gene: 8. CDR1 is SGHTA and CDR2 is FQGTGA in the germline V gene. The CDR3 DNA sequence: TGTGCCAGCAGCCAACGACTAGCGGGGGGGCGAAAGACCCAGTACTTC. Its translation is CASSQRLAGGRKTQYF.

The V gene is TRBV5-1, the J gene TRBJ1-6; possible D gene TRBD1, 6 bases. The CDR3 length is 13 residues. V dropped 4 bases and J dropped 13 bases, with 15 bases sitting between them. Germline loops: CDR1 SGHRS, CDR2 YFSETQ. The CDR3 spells CASSLQGNQPLHF. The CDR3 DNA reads TGCGCCAGCAGCCTACAGGGAAATCAGCCCCTCCACTTT.

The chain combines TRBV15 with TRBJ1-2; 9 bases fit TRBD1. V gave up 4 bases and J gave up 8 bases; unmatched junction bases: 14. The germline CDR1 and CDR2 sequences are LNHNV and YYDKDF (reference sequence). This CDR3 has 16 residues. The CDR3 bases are TGTGCCACCAGCACCGGGACAGGGAGGTGGGAGGACGGCTACACCTTC. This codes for CATSTGTGRWEDGYTF.

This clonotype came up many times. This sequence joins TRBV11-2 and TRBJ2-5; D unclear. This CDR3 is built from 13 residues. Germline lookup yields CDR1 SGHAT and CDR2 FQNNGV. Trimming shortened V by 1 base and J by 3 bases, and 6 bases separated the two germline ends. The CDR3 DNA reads TGTGCCAGCAGCTTAGGCCTAAAAGAGACCCAGTACTTC. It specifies CASSLGLKETQYF.

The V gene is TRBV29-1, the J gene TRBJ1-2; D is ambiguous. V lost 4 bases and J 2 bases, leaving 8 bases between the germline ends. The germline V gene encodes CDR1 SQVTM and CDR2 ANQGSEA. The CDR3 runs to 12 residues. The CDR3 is CSVGGGNYGYTF. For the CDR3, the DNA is TGCAGCGTTGGTGGCGGGAACTATGGCTACACCTTC.

CDR3 sequence: CASSTRAGYMNTEAFF. The CDR3, as DNA: TGTGCCAGCAGTACAAGGGCAGGGTACATGAACACTGAAGCTTTCTTT. The J gene is TRBJ1-1, the V gene TRBV6-5; weak D call: TRBD1 (5 bases). The V gene lost 5 bases and the J gene lost 0 bases, with 16 bases spanning the gap. The CDR3 has 16 amino acids. Germline V lookup: CDR1 MNHEY, CDR2 SVGAGI.

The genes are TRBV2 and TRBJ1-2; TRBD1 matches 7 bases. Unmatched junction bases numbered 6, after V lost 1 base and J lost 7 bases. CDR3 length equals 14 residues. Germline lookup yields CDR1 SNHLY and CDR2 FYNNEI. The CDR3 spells CASSEDGTAVGYTF. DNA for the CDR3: TGTGCCAGCAGTGAAGATGGGACAGCGGTTGGCTACACCTTC.

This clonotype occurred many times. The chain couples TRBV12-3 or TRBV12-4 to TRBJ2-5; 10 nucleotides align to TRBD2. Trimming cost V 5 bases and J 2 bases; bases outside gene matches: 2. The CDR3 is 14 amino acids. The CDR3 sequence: CASSPTSGQETQYF. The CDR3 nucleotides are TGTGCCAGCAGTCCGACTAGCGGGCAAGAGACCCAGTACTTC.

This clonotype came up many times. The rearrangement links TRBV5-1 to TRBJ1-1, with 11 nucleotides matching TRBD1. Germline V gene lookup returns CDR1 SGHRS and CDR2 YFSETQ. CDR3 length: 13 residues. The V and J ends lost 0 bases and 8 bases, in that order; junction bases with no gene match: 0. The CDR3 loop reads CASSLGDRGEAFF. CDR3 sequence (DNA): TGCGCCAGCAGCTTGGGGGACAGGGGGGAAGCTTTCTTT.

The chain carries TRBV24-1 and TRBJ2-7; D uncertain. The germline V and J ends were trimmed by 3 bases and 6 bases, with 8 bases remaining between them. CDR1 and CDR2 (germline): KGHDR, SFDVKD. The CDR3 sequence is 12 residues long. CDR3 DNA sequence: TGTGCCACCAGTGATCCAAAAGGCGAGCAGTACTTC. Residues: CATSDPKGEQYF.

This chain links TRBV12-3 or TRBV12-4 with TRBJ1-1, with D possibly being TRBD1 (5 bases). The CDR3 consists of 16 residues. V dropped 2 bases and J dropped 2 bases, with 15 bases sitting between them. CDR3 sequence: CASSLIQGGGNTEAFF. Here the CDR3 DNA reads TGTGCCAGCAGTTTAATCCAGGGCGGTGGAAACACTGAAGCTTTCTTT.

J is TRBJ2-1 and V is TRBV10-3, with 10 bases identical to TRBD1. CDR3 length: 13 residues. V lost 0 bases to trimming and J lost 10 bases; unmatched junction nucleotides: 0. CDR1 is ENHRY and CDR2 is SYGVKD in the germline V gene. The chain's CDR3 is CAISESGQGEQFF. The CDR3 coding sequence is TGTGCCATCAGTGAGTCGGGACAGGGGGAGCAGTTCTTC.

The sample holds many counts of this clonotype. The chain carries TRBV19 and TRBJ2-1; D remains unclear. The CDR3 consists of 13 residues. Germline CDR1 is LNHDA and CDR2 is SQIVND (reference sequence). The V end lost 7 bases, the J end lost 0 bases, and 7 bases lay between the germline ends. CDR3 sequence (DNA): TGTGCCAGTACGGATTACTCCTACAATGAGCAGTTCTTC. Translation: CASTDYSYNEQFF.

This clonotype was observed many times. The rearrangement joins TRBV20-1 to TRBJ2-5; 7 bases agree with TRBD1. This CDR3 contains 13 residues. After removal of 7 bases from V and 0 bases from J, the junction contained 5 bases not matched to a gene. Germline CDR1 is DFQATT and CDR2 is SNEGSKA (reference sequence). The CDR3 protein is CSVIQGNQETQYF. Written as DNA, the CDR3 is TGCAGTGTTATACAGGGGAACCAAGAGACCCAGTACTTC.

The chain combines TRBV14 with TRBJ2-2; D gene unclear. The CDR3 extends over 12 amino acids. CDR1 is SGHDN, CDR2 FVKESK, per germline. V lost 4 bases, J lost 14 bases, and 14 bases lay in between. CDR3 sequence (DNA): TGTGCCAGCAGCCTAAGGTTCCCGCTTCTGTTTTTT. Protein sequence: CASSLRFPLLFF. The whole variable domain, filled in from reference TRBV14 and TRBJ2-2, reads EAGVTQFPSHSVIEKGQTVTLRCDPISGHDNLYWYRRVMGKEIKFLLHFVKESKQDESGMPNNRFLAERTGGTYSTLKVQPAELEDSGVYFCASSLRFPLLFFGEGSRLTVL.

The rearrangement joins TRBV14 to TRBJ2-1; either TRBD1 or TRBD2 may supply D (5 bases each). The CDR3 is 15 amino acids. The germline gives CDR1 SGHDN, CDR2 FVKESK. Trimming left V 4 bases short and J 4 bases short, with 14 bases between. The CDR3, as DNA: TGTGCCAGCAGCCTAGCCTTGGGGGTATACAATGAGCAGTTCTTC. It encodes CASSLALGVYNEQFF.

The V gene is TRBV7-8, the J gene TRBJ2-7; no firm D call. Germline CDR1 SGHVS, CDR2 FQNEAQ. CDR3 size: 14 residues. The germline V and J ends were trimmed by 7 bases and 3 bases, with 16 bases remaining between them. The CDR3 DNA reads TGTGCCAGCAACCCTTCAGCAGAGATCTACGAGCAGTACTTC. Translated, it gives CASNPSAEIYEQYF.

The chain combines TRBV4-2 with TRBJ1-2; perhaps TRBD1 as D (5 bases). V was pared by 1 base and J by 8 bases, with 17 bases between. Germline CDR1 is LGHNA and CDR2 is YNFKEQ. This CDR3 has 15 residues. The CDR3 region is CASSQVWGDYKGYTF. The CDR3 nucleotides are TGTGCCAGCAGCCAAGTTTGGGGGGATTATAAGGGCTACACCTTC.

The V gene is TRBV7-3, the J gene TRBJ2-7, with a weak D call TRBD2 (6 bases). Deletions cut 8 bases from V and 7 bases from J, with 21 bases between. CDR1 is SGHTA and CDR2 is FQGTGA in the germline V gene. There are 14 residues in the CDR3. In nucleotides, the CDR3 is TGTGCCAGCCGGGGGTTCGCGAACACCGGGGAGCAGTACTTC. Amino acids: CASRGFANTGEQYF.